Following are 32 T cell receptor beta chains from one sample sequenced in a study of cytomegalovirus exposure and HLA in healthy donors. It was with 60 Vbeta and 13 Jbeta primers that the PCR ran. Clones were sequenced by immunoSEQ multiplex PCR, and TCRdb holds only the in-frame ones, with some missing. The sample lists about 180,000 clones; around 80% were seen once. Specimen: PBMCs. The source of these receptors is an older woman in good health and CMV-seropositive.

This clone was observed a handful of times. The gene calls are TRBV6-5 and TRBJ1-1; D is unclear. Trimming took 7 bases from V and 5 from J, leaving 14 bases between them. Germline loops: CDR1 MNHEY, CDR2 SVGAGI. CDR3 length: 13 amino acids. The CDR3, as DNA: TGTGCCAGCATGGGCAGTCGAGGGACTGAAGCTTTCTTT. Its translation: CASMGSRGTEAFF.

The chain combines TRBV27 with TRBJ2-7; 8 positions match TRBD2. The ends lost 6 bases at V and 5 bases at J; junction bases unmatched: 9. Per the germline V gene, CDR1 is MNHEY and CDR2 is SMNVEV (reference sequence). There are 14 residues in the CDR3. The chain's CDR3 is CASRDFSGIHEQYF. The CDR3 coding sequence is TGTGCCAGCAGAGACTTTAGCGGGATCCACGAGCAGTACTTC.

The rearrangement joins TRBV19 to TRBJ1-5; the D gene is possibly TRBD1 (6 bases). Germline CDR1 reads LNHDA; CDR2 reads SQIVND (reference sequence). The CDR3 has 16 residues. Trimming left V 6 bases short and J 2 bases short, with 17 bases between. This CDR3 reads CASSGTQPIRNQPQHF. The DNA for the CDR3 is TGTGCCAGTAGCGGGACACAACCTATTCGCAATCAGCCCCAGCATTTT. The entire variable domain, with the rest obtained from reference TRBV19 and TRBJ1-5, is as follows: DGGITQSPKYLFRKEGQNVTLSCEQNLNHDAMYWYRQDPGQGLRLIYYSQIVNDFQKGDIAEGYSVSREKKESFPLTVTSAQKNPTAFYLCASSGTQPIRNQPQHFGDGTRLSIL.

This chain uses TRBV10-3 with TRBJ2-7, with TRBD2 matching over 8 bases. Germline loops: CDR1 ENHRY, CDR2 SYGVKD. The CDR3 sequence is 15 residues long. The V and J ends lost 7 bases and 0 bases, in that order; junction bases with no gene match: 8. The CDR3 nucleotides are TGTGCCATCACCGAGGGCGGGGGGAGCTCCTACGAGCAGTACTTC. Protein sequence: CAITEGGGSSYEQYF.

This clone was seen a handful of times. The rearrangement uses TRBV7-2 and TRBJ2-3; D is unclear. The CDR3 loop spans 12 amino acids. The germline V and J ends were trimmed by 4 bases and 2 bases, with 4 bases remaining between them. Looked up from germline, CDR1 is SGHTA and CDR2 is FQGNSA. The CDR3 loop is CASSSYTDTQYF. The CDR3 DNA reads as TGTGCCAGCAGCTCGTACACAGATACGCAGTATTTT.

In its sample, this clone was seen a few times. The chain combines TRBV2 with TRBJ2-7; 8 nucleotides line up with TRBD1. There are 14 residues in the CDR3. V gave up 5 bases and J gave up 5 bases; unmatched junction bases: 8. Germline V gives CDR1 SNHLY, CDR2 FYNNEI. The CDR3 DNA reads as TGTGCCAGCAGTTCAGGGGGCCCAGGGGACGAGCAGTACTTC. Amino acid sequence: CASSSGGPGDEQYF.

J is TRBJ2-2 and V is TRBV5-5; D perhaps matches TRBD2 (5 bases). The V end was cut by 2 bases, the J end by 4 bases, with 18 bases between. The CDR3 contains 17 residues. CDR1 is SGHKS, CDR2 YYEKEE, per germline (reference sequence). DNA for the CDR3: TGTGCCAGCAGCTTAAACCCTCGGCTAGCCTTCACCGGGGAGCTGTTTTTT. The encoded protein is CASSLNPRLAFTGELFF. Complete variable domain (other parts from reference TRBV5-5 and TRBJ2-2): DAGVTQSPTHLIKTRGQQVTLRCSPISGHKSVSWYQQVLGQGPQFIFQYYEKEERGRGNFPDRFSARQFPNYSSELNVNALLLGDSALYLCASSLNPRLAFTGELFFGEGSRLTVL.

In its sample, this clone was seen once. The V call is TRBV15, the J call TRBJ2-1; D uncertain. V lost 5 bases, J lost 7 bases, and 9 bases lay in between. The CDR3 has 12 amino acids. Looked up from germline, CDR1 is LNHNV and CDR2 is YYDKDF (reference sequence). The DNA for the CDR3 is TGTGCCACCAGCGATAGATGGAATGAGCAGTTCTTC. Protein sequence: CATSDRWNEQFF.

The sample holds one count of this clone. In DNA form, the CDR3 reads TGTGCCAGCAGCTCCCTAGCGGGGGGCGGAGAGACCCAGTACTTC. It yields the protein CASSSLAGGGETQYF. The chain joins TRBV7-7 to TRBJ2-5, with 11 nucleotides matching TRBD2. V lost 4 bases and J lost 4; bases outside the gene matches: 5. The CDR3 has 15 amino acids. Germline-derived CDR1 and CDR2 are SSHAT and FNYEAQ (reference sequence).

This sequence joins TRBV13 and TRBJ1-3, with no clear D. The CDR3 has 14 residues. Trimming shortened V by 6 bases and J by 4 bases, and 13 bases separated the two germline ends. From germline, CDR1 is PRHDT and CDR2 FYEKMQ (reference sequence). This CDR3 is CASSAKFEGNTIYF. The CDR3 DNA follows: TGTGCCAGCAGTGCGAAGTTTGAGGGAAACACCATATATTTT.

The chain joins TRBV7-8 to TRBJ2-5; D possibly corresponds to TRBD1 (6 bases). There are 17 residues in the CDR3. The germline V and J ends were trimmed by 1 base and 5 bases, with 20 bases remaining between them. Germline values: CDR1 SGHVS, CDR2 FQNEAQ. CDR3 amino acids: CASSLGTAQGKGETQYF. CDR3 DNA: TGTGCCAGCAGCTTAGGAACGGCGCAGGGGAAAGGGGAGACCCAGTACTTC.

The chain is built from TRBV19 and TRBJ1-3, with a possible D match to TRBD1 (6 bases). The CDR3 covers 12 residues. V lost 9 bases and J lost 8, with 14 bases in between. Germline-derived CDR1 and CDR2 are LNHDA and SQIVND (reference sequence). The CDR3 here is CASQQGPDTIYF. CDR3 DNA sequence: TGTGCCAGCCAACAGGGTCCAGACACCATATATTTT.

This clone was picked up a small number of times. The rearrangement uses TRBV2 and TRBJ2-5; D might be TRBD2 (6 bases). Trimming left V 5 bases short and J 5 bases short, with 9 bases between. This CDR3 comprises 12 residues. CDR1 SNHLY and CDR2 FYNNEI come from the germline V gene. CDR3 sequence reads: CASSFRGETQYF. In DNA, the CDR3 is TGTGCCAGCAGTTTCCGGGGGGAGACCCAGTACTTC.

This rearrangement joins TRBV6-4 to TRBJ1-3; D unresolved. V was trimmed by 3 bases and J by 0 bases, leaving 9 bases between them. This CDR3 comprises 15 residues. The germline V gene has CDR1 MRHNA and CDR2 SNTAGT. This chain's CDR3 is CASSEPAGSGNTIYF. The CDR3 DNA sequence: TGTGCCAGCAGTGAGCCGGCGGGCTCTGGAAACACCATATATTTT.

This chain joins TRBV19 and TRBJ1-2; D gene unclear. In germline, CDR1 is LNHDA, CDR2 SQIVND (reference sequence). V shed 6 bases and J shed 2 bases, with 13 bases lying between them. CDR3 size: 14 residues. The CDR3 here is CASRRIEKNYGYTF. The CDR3 DNA reads TGTGCCAGTAGACGAATTGAGAAAAACTATGGCTACACCTTC.

V and J are TRBV6-1 and TRBJ1-1, with D tentatively TRBD1 (6 bases). V was trimmed by 11 bases and J by 0 bases, leaving 16 bases between them. This CDR3 is 14 amino acids long. The germline V gene has CDR1 MNHNS and CDR2 SASEGT. The CDR3 DNA reads TGTGCCTCCCCCGGACAGCCCATGAACACTGAAGCTTTCTTT. Its protein is CASPGQPMNTEAFF.

The gene calls are TRBV11-2 and TRBJ1-5; unclear D gene. Germline loops: CDR1 SGHAT, CDR2 FQNNGV. The CDR3 sequence is 15 residues long. V shed 0 bases and J shed 0 bases, with 6 bases lying between them. The CDR3 protein is CASSLDGYSNQPQHF. Here the CDR3 DNA reads TGTGCCAGCAGCTTAGACGGGTATAGCAATCAGCCCCAGCATTTT.

The chain employs TRBV9 and TRBJ2-4; unclear D gene. Germline assignment: CDR1 SGDLS and CDR2 YYNGEE. Between the trimmed V and J ends, which lost 2 bases and 12 bases, there was a span of 21 bases. The CDR3 runs to 15 residues. CDR3 protein: CASSVSLPQSSRQYF. The CDR3, as DNA: TGTGCCAGCAGCGTTAGCCTTCCCCAATCCTCTCGTCAGTACTTC.

V is TRBV30 and J is TRBJ2-1; D uncertain. The germline V and J ends were trimmed by 3 bases and 0 bases, with 9 bases remaining between them. This CDR3 is 14 amino acids long. Germline loops: CDR1 GTSNPN, CDR2 SVGIG (reference sequence). The CDR3 DNA sequence: TGTGCCTGGAGGTCCTCTAGCTCCTACAATGAGCAGTTCTTC. It is translated as CAWRSSSSYNEQFF.

The chain uses TRBV5-4 and TRBJ2-3; 9 bases are a match to TRBD1. Trimming cost V 5 bases and J 2 bases; bases outside gene matches: 6. The CDR3 extends over 15 amino acids. The germline V gene has CDR1 SGHNT and CDR2 YYREEE (reference sequence). This chain's CDR3 is CASRRDRDPTDTQYF. DNA of the CDR3: TGTGCCAGCAGGAGGGACAGGGATCCCACAGATACGCAGTATTTT. Combining the CDR3 with reference TRBV5-4 and TRBJ2-3 gives the whole variable domain ETGVTQSPTHLIKTRGQQVTLRCSSQSGHNTVSWYQQALGQGPQFIFQYYREEENGRGNFPPRFSGLQFPNYSSELNVNALELDDSALYLCASRRDRDPTDTQYFGPGTRLTVL.

The chain couples TRBV28 to TRBJ2-1; a possible D gene is TRBD2 (7 bases). This CDR3 has 14 residues. V lost 2 bases and J lost 9, with 14 bases in between. Germline V gene data show CDR1 as MDHEN and CDR2 as SYDVKM. CDR3 sequence reads: CASSLRGRAAEQFF. The CDR3 DNA is TGTGCCAGCAGTTTAAGGGGGAGGGCAGCTGAGCAGTTCTTC.

This sequence joins TRBV5-1 and TRBJ2-5; 8 nucleotides align to TRBD2. TRBJ2-7 matches the DNA end more closely, so the J call is doubtful. There are 15 residues in the CDR3. Per the germline V gene, CDR1 is SGHRS and CDR2 is YFSETQ. The DNA of the CDR3 is TGCGCCAGCAGCTTGTTGAGCGGGAGTGGGTACGAGCAGTACTTC. Amino acids: CASSLLSGSGYEQYF.

The gene calls are TRBV6-5 and TRBJ2-3; possibly TRBD2 for D (6 bases). This CDR3 is built from 14 residues. Germline CDR1 and CDR2: MNHEY and SVGAGI. V lost 6 bases and J lost 2, with 12 bases in between. The CDR3 DNA sequence: TGTGCCAGCAGGCCGGGAGCTCACACAGATACGCAGTATTTT. This translates into CASRPGAHTDTQYF.

This clone occurred a few times. V gene TRBV5-1 combines with J gene TRBJ2-3, with 12 nucleotides matching TRBD2. Germline CDR1 SGHRS, CDR2 YFSETQ. This CDR3 spans 16 amino acids. V trimming: 4 bases; J trimming: 2 bases; junction bases outside the gene matches: 5. The CDR3: CASSTGLAGHTDTQYF. The CDR3 nucleotides are TGCGCCAGCAGCACGGGACTAGCGGGTCACACAGATACGCAGTATTTT.

The chain couples TRBV28 to TRBJ2-5, with a possible D match to TRBD2 (6 bases). The CDR3 covers 14 residues. Deletions cut 4 bases from V and 5 bases from J, with 14 bases between. The germline V gene encodes CDR1 MDHEN and CDR2 SYDVKM. CDR3 sequence: CASSSDTGGETQYF. The DNA of the CDR3 is TGTGCCAGCAGTTCGGACACCGGAGGGGAGACCCAGTACTTC.

This chain connects TRBV29-1 to TRBJ1-1, with D tentatively TRBD1 (6 bases). V shed 2 bases and J shed 6 bases, with 13 bases lying between them. Germline lookup yields CDR1 SQVTM and CDR2 ANQGSEA. The length of the CDR3 is 13 residues. CDR3 amino acids: CSVERQAGAEAFF. The DNA for the CDR3 is TGCAGCGTTGAAAGACAGGCGGGCGCTGAAGCTTTCTTT. Looking up the rest from reference TRBV29-1 and TRBJ1-1 gives the full variable domain: SAVISQKPSRDICQRGTSLTIQCQVDSQVTMMFWYRQQPGQSLTLIATANQGSEATYESGFVIDKFPISRPNLTFSTLTVSNMSPEDSSIYLCSVERQAGAEAFFGQGTRLTVV.

Written as DNA, the CDR3 is TGCGCCAGCAGCCAGGGACTAGCGGGGGCTGGGGCCAACGTCCTGACTTTC. Translation: CASSQGLAGAGANVLTF. The gene calls are TRBV5-1 and TRBJ2-6; 14 nucleotides match TRBD2. This CDR3 is built from 17 residues. The V gene's germline CDR1 is SGHRS and CDR2 YFSETQ. V dropped 4 bases and J dropped 2; count of bases not matched to a gene: 2.

The chain joins TRBV28 to TRBJ1-6; possible D gene TRBD1, 6 bases. Trimming cost V 5 bases and J 9 bases, with 14 bases left between them. The CDR3 spans 14 residues. Germline V CDR1 and CDR2: MDHEN, SYDVKM. The CDR3 sequence: CASSPAGGSSPLHF. CDR3 sequence (DNA): TGTGCCAGCAGTCCCGCGGGGGGCAGTTCACCCCTCCACTTT.

The chain recombines TRBV19 with TRBJ2-7; 9 nucleotides agree with TRBD2. After removal of 4 bases from V and 3 bases from J, the junction contained 13 bases not matched to a gene. The CDR3 is made up of 17 amino acids. CDR1 and CDR2 from the germline V gene are LNHDA and SQIVND (reference sequence). Here the CDR3 reads CASSTRAVAGADYEQYF. CDR3 coding DNA: TGTGCCAGTAGTACGAGAGCGGTAGCGGGGGCGGACTACGAGCAGTACTTC.

The table lists this clone with a few counts. The chain links TRBV10-3 to TRBJ2-7, with D maybe TRBD1 (6 bases). The CDR3 consists of 14 residues. The germline gives CDR1 ENHRY, CDR2 SYGVKD. Trimming removed 6 bases from V and 2 bases from J, with 14 bases in between. This CDR3 reads CAISPGQLPYEQYF. CDR3 sequence (DNA): TGTGCCATCAGCCCAGGACAGCTGCCCTACGAGCAGTACTTC.

The chain employs TRBV5-1 and TRBJ1-2; 11 bases align to TRBD1. There are 15 residues in the CDR3. Germline values: CDR1 SGHRS, CDR2 YFSETQ. The junction had 7 bases not matched to a gene; V was cut back by 2 bases and J by 7 bases. The CDR3 protein is CASSLTTGTGGGYTF. In DNA, the CDR3 is TGCGCCAGCAGCTTAACAACCGGGACAGGGGGTGGCTACACCTTC.

The chain joins TRBV29-1 to TRBJ2-3; 9 bases align to TRBD1. The germline CDR1 and CDR2 sequences are SQVTM and ANQGSEA. The CDR3 extends over 12 amino acids. Trimming cost V 7 bases and J 4 bases; bases outside gene matches: 3. The CDR3 DNA follows: TGCAGCGCAACAGGGGGCGCAGATACGCAGTATTTT. Translation: CSATGGADTQYF.